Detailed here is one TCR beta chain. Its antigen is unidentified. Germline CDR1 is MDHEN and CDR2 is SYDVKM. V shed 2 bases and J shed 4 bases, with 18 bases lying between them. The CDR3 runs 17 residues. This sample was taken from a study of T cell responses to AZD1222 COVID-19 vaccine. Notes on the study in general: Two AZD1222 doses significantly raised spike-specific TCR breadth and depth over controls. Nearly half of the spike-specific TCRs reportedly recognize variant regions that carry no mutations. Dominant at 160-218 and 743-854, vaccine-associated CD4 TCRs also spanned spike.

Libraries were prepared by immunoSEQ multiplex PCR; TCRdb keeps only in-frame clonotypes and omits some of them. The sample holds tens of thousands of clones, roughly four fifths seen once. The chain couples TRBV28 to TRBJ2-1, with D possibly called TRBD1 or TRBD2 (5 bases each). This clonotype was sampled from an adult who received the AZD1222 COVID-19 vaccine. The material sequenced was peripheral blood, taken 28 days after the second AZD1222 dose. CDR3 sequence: CASSLGASGRGYNEQFF. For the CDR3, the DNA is TGTGCCAGCAGTTTAGGGGCAAGTGGCCGGGGTTACAATGAGCAGTTCTTC.